This passage covers 16 T cell receptor beta chains from one sample sequenced in a study of T cell repertoires in cytomegalovirus infection. TCRdb reprocessed the reads via MiXCR and lists one record per CDR3 protein. Of about 450,000 distinct CDR3 sequences in the sample, about 33% were seen once. The sequenced material came from PBMCs. The origin of the receptors is a human donor in good health (CMV status not recorded). Some clones in this sample may be carry-over from other donors' samples.

In this sample, this clonotype turned up many times. The chain employs TRBV27 and TRBJ1-6; D perhaps matches TRBD1 (5 bases). V was trimmed by 6 bases and J by 6 bases, leaving 18 bases between them. The CDR3 loop spans 16 amino acids. Germline lookup yields CDR1 MNHEY and CDR2 SMNVEV (reference sequence). The CDR3, as DNA: TGTGCCAGCAGCCCTGGGGGGATAAGGGGTAATTCACCCCTCCACTTT. Protein: CASSPGGIRGNSPLHF.

The chain uses TRBV5-6 and TRBJ1-5; D is ambiguous. The CDR3 covers 15 residues. V lost 0 bases and J 4 bases, leaving 11 bases between the germline ends. Germline assignment: CDR1 SGHDT and CDR2 YYEEEE. The chain's CDR3 is CASSLGRANNQPQHF. The CDR3 DNA is TGTGCCAGCAGCTTGGGAAGGGCCAATAATCAGCCCCAGCATTTT.

For this clonotype: A much bigger clone sits one base away, suggesting this may be a read error. The chain couples TRBV4-1 to TRBJ1-2, with D unclear. The CDR3 covers 15 residues. Germline-derived CDR1 and CDR2 are MGHRA and YSYEKL. This CDR3 reads CASSQDDLMGYGHTF. CDR3 bases: TGCGCCAGCAGCCAAGATGACCTAATGGGGTATGGCCACACCTTC.

This clonotype was observed a single time. Lacking the conserved final phenylalanine or tryptophan, this CDR3 likely reflects a read error. This sequence joins TRBV7-2 and TRBJ2-5; 8 bases fit TRBD2. Looked up from germline, CDR1 is SGHTA and CDR2 is FQGNSA. The V gene end was trimmed by 5 bases and the J gene end by 4 bases; junction bases not matched to a gene: 9. This CDR3 spans 15 amino acids. CDR3 nucleotide sequence: TGTGCCAGCAGCGACCAGCGGGGGCGCGGAGAGACCCAGTACGTC. Its translation is CASSDQRGRGETQYV.

This clonotype came up a few times. The gene calls are TRBV6-1 and TRBJ1-1; a possible D gene is TRBD1 (5 bases). This CDR3 has 14 amino acids. V dropped 5 bases and J dropped 1 base, with 11 bases sitting between them. Germline CDR1 is MNHNS and CDR2 is SASEGT. The CDR3 here is CASSQWDPNTEAFF. In nucleotides, the CDR3 is TGTGCCAGCAGTCAATGGGACCCGAACACTGAAGCTTTCTTT.

This clonotype showed up just a few times. V usage is TRBV4-1 and J usage is TRBJ1-2, with no clear D. V was trimmed by 0 bases and J by 4 bases, leaving 12 bases between them. The CDR3 covers 15 residues. From germline, CDR1 is MGHRA and CDR2 YSYEKL. Here the CDR3 DNA reads TGCGCCAGCAGCCAAGATATGGGCGGGATCTATGGCTACACCTTC. Its translation: CASSQDMGGIYGYTF.

This clonotype came up once. This chain links TRBV5-1 with TRBJ2-2, with D unclear. Per the germline V gene, CDR1 is SGHRS and CDR2 is YFSETQ. This CDR3 has 14 residues. Deletions cut 0 bases from V and 3 bases from J, with 6 bases between. The CDR3 region is CASSLAPDTGELFF. For the CDR3, the DNA is TGCGCCAGCAGCTTGGCCCCGGACACCGGGGAGCTGTTTTTT.

The chain carries TRBV20-1 and TRBJ1-1; D not resolved. Germline CDR1 reads DFQATT; CDR2 reads SNEGSKA (reference sequence). The CDR3 spans 14 residues. The V gene lost 0 bases and the J gene lost 0 bases, with 8 bases spanning the gap. In DNA form, the CDR3 reads TGCAGTGCTAGAGAAGTTGCCTTGAACACTGAAGCTTTCTTT. It translates to CSAREVALNTEAFF.

This sequence joins TRBV28 and TRBJ2-7; 8 nucleotides align to TRBD2. V was pared by 3 bases and J by 2 bases, with 6 bases of the junction left unmatched. The CDR3 has 15 amino acids. Germline V gene lookup returns CDR1 MDHEN and CDR2 SYDVKM. CDR3 sequence reads: CASSFDPGLAYEQYF. DNA of the CDR3: TGTGCCAGCAGTTTTGATCCGGGACTAGCCTACGAGCAGTACTTC.

The chain couples TRBV6-2 or TRBV6-3 to TRBJ2-7; perhaps TRBD2 as D (5 bases). CDR1 and CDR2 (germline): MNHEY, SVGEGT. Trimming took 5 bases from V and 6 from J, leaving 14 bases between them. The CDR3 is 13 residues long. Here the CDR3 reads CASSRTFGGEQYF. CDR3 bases: TGTGCCAGCAGTCGGACTTTTGGTGGCGAGCAGTACTTC.

This clonotype was counted many times. This chain uses TRBV12-3 or TRBV12-4 with TRBJ2-3; the D gene is possibly TRBD1 (7 bases). The CDR3 sequence is 17 residues long. V was trimmed by 7 bases and J by 0 bases, leaving 20 bases between them. CDR3 DNA sequence: TGTGCCAGCACCACCCGCTGGGGGGACAGTAGCACAGATACGCAGTATTTT. It translates to CASTTRWGDSSTDTQYF.

In its sample, this clonotype was seen a few times. For the CDR3, the DNA is TGTGCCAGCAGGTTTTCGTTAGCGGGGGGGCCTAGTGATGAGCAGTTCTTC. Residues: CASRFSLAGGPSDEQFF. The chain links TRBV11-2 to TRBJ2-1; 11 bases are shared with TRBD2. Germline values: CDR1 SGHAT, CDR2 FQNNGV. The CDR3 has 17 residues. V shed 6 bases and J 8 bases; nucleotides not matched to a gene: 15.

V and J are TRBV19 and TRBJ2-1; TRBD2 aligns across 8 bases. The V and J ends lost 6 bases and 0 bases, in that order; junction bases with no gene match: 7. Germline V gives CDR1 LNHDA, CDR2 SQIVND (reference sequence). The CDR3 loop spans 16 amino acids. CDR3 in DNA: TGTGCCAGTAGCGGCGGGGGGAAGAGCTCCTACAATGAGCAGTTCTTC. It yields the protein CASSGGGKSSYNEQFF. The full variable domain, in which reference TRBV19 and TRBJ2-1 provide the parts outside the CDR3, is DGGITQSPKYLFRKEGQNVTLSCEQNLNHDAMYWYRQDPGQGLRLIYYSQIVNDFQKGDIAEGYSVSREKKESFPLTVTSAQKNPTAFYLCASSGGGKSSYNEQFFGPGTRLTVL.

On this clonotype itself: A single base separates this from a much larger clone, so it may be a read error. This chain uses TRBV7-8 with TRBJ1-1; TRBD1 agrees at 8 bases. This CDR3 region has 15 residues. The germline V gene encodes CDR1 SGHVS and CDR2 FQNEAQ. CDR3 in DNA: TGTGACAGCAGCTTTTCCGGGACAGGGAACACTGAAGCTTTCTTT. Translating gives CDSSFSGTGNTEAFF.

V is TRBV11-2 and J is TRBJ2-7; 13 bases are shared with TRBD2. CDR1 and CDR2 (germline): SGHAT, FQNNGV. The CDR3 sequence is 16 residues long. Trimming removed 0 bases from V and 5 bases from J; junction bases left unmatched: 4. The CDR3 is CASSLELAGGIDEQYF. The CDR3 DNA reads TGTGCCAGCAGCTTAGAACTAGCGGGGGGGATCGACGAGCAGTACTTC.

A word on this clonotype: A read error may explain this, as a much larger clone is one base away. This chain links TRBV12-3 or TRBV12-4 with TRBJ2-2; D unclear. The length of the CDR3 is 13 residues. The CDR3, as DNA: TGTGCCAGCAGTCGGACGGGCACCGTGGAGCTGTTTTTT. Protein sequence: CASSRTGTVELFF.